This T cell receptor (beta chain) originates from a study of control samples from healthy donors and cancer patients. Profiling relied on immunoSEQ multiplex PCR, and the TCRdb table lists in-frame clones only, not all of them. The table has around 130,000 clones, about 86% seen once. The V end lost 0 bases, the J end lost 7 bases, and 9 bases lay between the germline ends. The CDR3 length is 13 residues. Germline-derived CDR1 and CDR2 are SGHNT and YENEEA. The sample taken for sequencing was blood. The chain is built from TRBV11-3 and TRBJ2-5; D is perhaps TRBD1 or TRBD2 (6 bases each). The sequence came from a man younger than 40 in good health. This CDR3 reads CASSLDRGGTQYF. The DNA of the CDR3 is TGTGCCAGCAGCTTAGACAGGGGAGGGACCCAGTACTTC.